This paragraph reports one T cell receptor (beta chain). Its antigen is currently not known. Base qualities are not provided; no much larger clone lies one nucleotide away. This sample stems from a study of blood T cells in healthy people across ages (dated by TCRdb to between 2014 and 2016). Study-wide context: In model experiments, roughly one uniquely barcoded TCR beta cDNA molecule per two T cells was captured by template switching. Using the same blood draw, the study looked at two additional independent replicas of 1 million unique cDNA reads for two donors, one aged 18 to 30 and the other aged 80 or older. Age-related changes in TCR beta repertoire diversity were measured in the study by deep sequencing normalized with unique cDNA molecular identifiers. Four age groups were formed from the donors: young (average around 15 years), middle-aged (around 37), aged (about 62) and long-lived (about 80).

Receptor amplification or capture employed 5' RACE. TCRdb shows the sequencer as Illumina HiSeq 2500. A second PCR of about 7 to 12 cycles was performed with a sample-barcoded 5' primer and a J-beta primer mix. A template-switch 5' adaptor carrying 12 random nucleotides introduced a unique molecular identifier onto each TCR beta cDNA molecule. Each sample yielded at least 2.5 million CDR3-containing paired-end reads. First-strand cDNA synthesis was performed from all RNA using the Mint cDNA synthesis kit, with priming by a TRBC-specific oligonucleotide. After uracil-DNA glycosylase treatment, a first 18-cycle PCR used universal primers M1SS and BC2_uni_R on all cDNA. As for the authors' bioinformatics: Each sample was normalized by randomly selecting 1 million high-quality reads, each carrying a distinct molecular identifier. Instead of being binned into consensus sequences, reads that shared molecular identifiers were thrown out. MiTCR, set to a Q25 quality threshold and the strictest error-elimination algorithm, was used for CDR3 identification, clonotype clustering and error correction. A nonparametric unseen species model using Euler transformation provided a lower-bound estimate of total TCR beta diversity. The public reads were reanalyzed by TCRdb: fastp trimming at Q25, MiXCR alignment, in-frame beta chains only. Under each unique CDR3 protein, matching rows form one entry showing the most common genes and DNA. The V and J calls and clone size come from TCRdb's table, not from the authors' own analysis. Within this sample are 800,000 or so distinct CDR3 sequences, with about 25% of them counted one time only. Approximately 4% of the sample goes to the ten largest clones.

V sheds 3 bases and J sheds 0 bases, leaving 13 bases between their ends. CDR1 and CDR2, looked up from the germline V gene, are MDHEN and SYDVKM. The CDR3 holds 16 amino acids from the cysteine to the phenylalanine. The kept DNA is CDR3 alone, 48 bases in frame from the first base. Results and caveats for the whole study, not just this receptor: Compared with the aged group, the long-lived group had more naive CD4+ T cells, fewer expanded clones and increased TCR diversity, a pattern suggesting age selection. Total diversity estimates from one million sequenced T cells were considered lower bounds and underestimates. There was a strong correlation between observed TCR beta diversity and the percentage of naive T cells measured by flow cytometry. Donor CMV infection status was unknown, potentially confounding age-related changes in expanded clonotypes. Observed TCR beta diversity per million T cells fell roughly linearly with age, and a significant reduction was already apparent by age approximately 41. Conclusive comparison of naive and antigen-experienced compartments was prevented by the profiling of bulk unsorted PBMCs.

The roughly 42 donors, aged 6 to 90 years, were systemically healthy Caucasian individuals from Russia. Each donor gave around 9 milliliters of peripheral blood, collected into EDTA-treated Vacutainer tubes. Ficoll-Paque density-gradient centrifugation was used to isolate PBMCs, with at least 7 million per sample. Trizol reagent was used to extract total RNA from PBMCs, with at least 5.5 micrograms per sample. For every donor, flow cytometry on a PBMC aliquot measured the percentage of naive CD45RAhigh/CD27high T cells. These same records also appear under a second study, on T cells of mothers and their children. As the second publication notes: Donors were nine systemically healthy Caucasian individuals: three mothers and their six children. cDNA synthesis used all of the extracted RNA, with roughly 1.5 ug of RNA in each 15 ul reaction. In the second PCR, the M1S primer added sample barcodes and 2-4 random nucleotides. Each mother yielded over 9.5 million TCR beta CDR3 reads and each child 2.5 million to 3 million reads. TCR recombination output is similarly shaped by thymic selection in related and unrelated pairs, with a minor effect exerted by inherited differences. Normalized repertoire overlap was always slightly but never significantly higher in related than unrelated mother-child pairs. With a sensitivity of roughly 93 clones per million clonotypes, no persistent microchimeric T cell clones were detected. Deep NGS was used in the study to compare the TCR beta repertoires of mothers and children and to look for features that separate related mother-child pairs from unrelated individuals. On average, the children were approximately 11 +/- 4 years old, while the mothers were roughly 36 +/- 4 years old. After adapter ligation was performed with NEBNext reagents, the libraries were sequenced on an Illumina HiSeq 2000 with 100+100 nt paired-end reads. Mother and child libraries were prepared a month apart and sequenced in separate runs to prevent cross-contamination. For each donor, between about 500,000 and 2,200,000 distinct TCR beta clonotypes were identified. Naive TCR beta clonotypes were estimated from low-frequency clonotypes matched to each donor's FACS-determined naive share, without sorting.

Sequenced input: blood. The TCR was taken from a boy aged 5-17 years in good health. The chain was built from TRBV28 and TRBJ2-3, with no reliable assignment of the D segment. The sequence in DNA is TGTGCCAGCAGTTTGGTGAAGGTGGTAAGCACAGATACGCAGTATTTT. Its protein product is CASSLVKVVSTDTQYF.